This T cell receptor (beta chain) was profiled in a study of response to subunit inactivated influenza vaccine. Germline V gene lookup returns CDR1 MNHEY and CDR2 SVGAGI. V was clipped by 2 bases and J by 1 base, with 8 bases between them. The CDR3 is made up of 14 amino acids. A remark on this clonotype: Its antigen is unidentified.

TCRdb reanalysed the RT-PCR reads using MiXCR and keeps one entry per CDR3 protein. The sample records 800,000 or so distinct CDR3 sequences, over 20% being singletons. Study-level results: The authors suggested that every seasonal influenza vaccination recruits few new T cells.

This receptor was taken from a man aged 45-65 years who received an inactivated influenza vaccine. The gene calls are TRBV6-5 and TRBJ1-1; D not resolved. Sequencing was performed on PBMCs from blood, taken more than 4 days after vaccination. The chain's CDR3 is CASSYESRNTEAFF. DNA of the CDR3: TGTGCCAGCAGTTACGAGTCGAGGAACACTGAAGCTTTCTTT.